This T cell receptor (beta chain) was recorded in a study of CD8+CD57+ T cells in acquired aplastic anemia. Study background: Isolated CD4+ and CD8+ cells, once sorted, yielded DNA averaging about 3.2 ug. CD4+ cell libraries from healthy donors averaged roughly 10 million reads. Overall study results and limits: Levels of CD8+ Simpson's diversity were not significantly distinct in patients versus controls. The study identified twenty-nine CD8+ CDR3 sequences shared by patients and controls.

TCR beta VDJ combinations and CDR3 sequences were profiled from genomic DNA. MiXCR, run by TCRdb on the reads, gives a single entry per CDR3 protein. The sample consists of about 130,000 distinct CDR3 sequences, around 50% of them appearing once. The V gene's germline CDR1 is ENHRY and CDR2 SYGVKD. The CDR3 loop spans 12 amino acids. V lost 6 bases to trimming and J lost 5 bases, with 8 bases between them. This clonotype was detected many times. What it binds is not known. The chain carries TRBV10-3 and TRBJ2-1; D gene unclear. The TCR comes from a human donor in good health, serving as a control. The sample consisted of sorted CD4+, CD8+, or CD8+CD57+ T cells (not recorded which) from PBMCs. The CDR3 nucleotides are TGTGCCATCAGAGGTCAGAACAATGAGCAGTTCTTC. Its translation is CAIRGQNNEQFF.